The clone carrying this TCR beta chain was recorded only once. Its antigen is as yet unknown. V was clipped by 0 bases and J by 1 base, with 6 bases between them. CDR1 and CDR2 from the germline V gene are GTSNPN and SVGIG (reference sequence). The CDR3 runs to 13 residues. Sequence data for DNA of cultured CD4+ T cells were generated by the Oncomine TCR Beta short-read assay. From the PCR reads, TCRdb called clonotypes with MiXCR, one entry per CDR3 protein. This table has 11,000 to 15,000 distinct CDR3 sequences, under 55% appearing once. The data originate from a study of vaccination and CD4 T cells after COVID-19. Turning to the study itself: Six males and four females, two of them Hispanic, were enrolled as convalescents. Every culture used as a control got a CEFX pool, an HIV-1 Nef pool, or no peptide.

Documented treatment: approximately 9-day PBMC culture with coronavirus spike peptide pools or control peptides (ViraFEST assay). The study's findings and limits: The study found median SARS-CoV-2-reactive clonotypes rising from approximately 21 to 38, not significantly.

The source of this sequence is a human donor who had recovered from COVID-19. The material sequenced was CD4+ T cells from blood, cultured in vitro. The J gene is TRBJ1-1, the V gene TRBV30; D call uncertain. DNA for the CDR3: TGTGCCTGGAGTGTCAAGCCGAACACTGAAGCTTTCTTT. Its protein is CAWSVKPNTEAFF.